These T cell receptor beta chains were read from a single sample in a study of T cell responses to AZD1222 COVID-19 vaccine. Clones were read by immunoSEQ multiplex PCR, and TCRdb kept only the in-frame ones, dropping some. The table has tens of thousands of clones, more than 75% seen once. The material was peripheral blood, obtained on day 0 of MenACWY control vaccination. The receptor source for this set is an adult in good health. Both conserved end residues are part of each CDR3. D genes are given only for firm matches. The size field is filled for only some rows; it gives once, few, many or a size class.

>TRBV29-1|TRBJ2-4|.|.
CSVREGGVANIQYF
TGCAGCGTCCGCGAGGGGGGCGTCGCAAACATTCAGTACTTC
>TRBV20-1|TRBJ2-2|.|.
CSARGTGELFF
TGCAGTGCCCGGGGGACCGGGGAGCTGTTTTTT
>TRBV6-2/TRBV6-3|TRBJ1-1|.|.
CASSYIGARNTEAFF
TGTGCCAGCAGTTACATTGGGGCGCGGAACACTGAAGCTTTCTTT
>TRBV9|TRBJ2-7|.|.
CASSVGGPSYEQYF
TGTGCCAGCAGCGTAGGAGGCCCATCCTACGAGCAGTACTTC
>TRBV19|TRBJ1-3|.|.
CASSPGHSGNTIYF
TGTGCCAGTAGTCCCGGGCACTCTGGAAACACCATATATTTT
>TRBV19|TRBJ1-4|TRBD1|.
CASSPTDRGDEKLFF
TGTGCCAGTAGTCCGACGGACAGGGGGGATGAAAAACTGTTTTTT
>TRBV19|TRBJ2-1|.|.
CASSTSGYEQFF
TGTGCCAGTTCAACTAGTGGGTATGAGCAGTTCTTC
>TRBV5-5|TRBJ2-2|TRBD1|.
CASSLVTGDRSMFF
TGTGCCAGCAGCTTGGTGACAGGGGATCGGTCGATGTTTTTT
>TRBV7-3|TRBJ2-1|TRBD2|few
CASSLGLAGLQFF
TGTGCCAGCAGCTTGGGTCTAGCGGGACTACAGTTCTTC
>TRBV19|TRBJ2-7|.|.
CASSERSSYEQYF
TGTGCCAGTAGTGAGCGGAGCTCCTACGAGCAGTACTTC
>TRBV11-2|TRBJ2-2|TRBD2|.
CASSLYQGGPAGELFF
TGTGCCAGCAGCTTATATCAGGGAGGGCCGGCCGGGGAGCTGTTTTTT
>TRBV5-1|TRBJ1-4|TRBD1|.
CASSGTATNEKLFF
TGCGCCAGCTCCGGGACAGCAACTAATGAAAAACTGTTTTTT
>TRBV11-3|TRBJ2-5|.|.
CASSPGFGEETQYF
TGTGCCAGCAGCCCAGGGTTTGGAGAGGAGACCCAGTACTTC
>TRBV30|TRBJ2-6|.|once
CAWSTQGPGANVLTF
TGTGCCTGGAGTACCCAGGGTCCCGGGGCCAACGTCCTGACTTTC
>TRBV7-8|TRBJ1-4|.|.
CASSLPSQGLNEKLFF
TGTGCCAGCAGCCTCCCAAGTCAGGGGCTAAATGAAAAACTGTTTTTT